The 31 T cell receptor beta chains in this list originate from one sample, sequenced in a study of cytomegalovirus exposure and HLA in healthy donors. Primers included in the PCR were 60 Vbeta and 13 Jbeta primers. Generated by immunoSEQ multiplex PCR, the TCRdb table keeps only in-frame clones and is missing some. The table shows nearly 110,000 clones, with approximately 79% occurring only once. Material: PBMCs. These receptors came from a middle-aged woman in good health and CMV-seropositive.

The V call is TRBV5-1, the J call TRBJ1-1, with D tentatively TRBD1 (5 bases). The CDR3 contains 13 residues. The germline gives CDR1 SGHRS, CDR2 YFSETQ. V was cut by 4 bases and J by 1 base, with 8 bases left in between. CDR3 sequence: CASSPQGNTEAFF. CDR3 in DNA: TGCGCCAGCAGCCCGCAGGGGAACACTGAAGCTTTCTTT.

The genes are TRBV7-9 and TRBJ1-2; 10 nucleotides agree with TRBD1. Germline values: CDR1 SEHNR, CDR2 FQNEAQ (reference sequence). The V gene end was trimmed by 6 bases and the J gene end by 8 bases; junction bases not matched to a gene: 9. This CDR3 spans 14 amino acids. CDR3: CASSPGTGVGGYTF. Written as DNA, the CDR3 is TGTGCCAGCAGTCCCGGGACAGGGGTTGGCGGCTACACCTTC.

This clone has a handful of counts. The chain recombines TRBV9 with TRBJ2-1; 11 bases map to TRBD2. This CDR3 has 16 residues. Germline V lookup: CDR1 SGDLS, CDR2 YYNGEE. The junction had 5 bases not matched to a gene; V was cut back by 4 bases and J by 2 bases. CDR3 nucleotides: TGTGCCAGCAGCAATCTAGCGGGGGGAACCTACAATGAGCAGTTCTTC. It codes for CASSNLAGGTYNEQFF.

The rearrangement links TRBV7-9 to TRBJ1-1; no clear D. Deletions cut 5 bases from V and 5 bases from J, with 9 bases between. The germline gives CDR1 SEHNR, CDR2 FQNEAQ (reference sequence). This CDR3 region has 12 residues. CDR3 DNA sequence: TGTGCCAGCAGCCGCGCAGGAACTGAAGCTTTCTTT. Its protein is CASSRAGTEAFF.

The genes are TRBV6-5 and TRBJ2-7; 8 bases are a match to TRBD2. V shed 6 bases and J 2 bases; nucleotides not matched to a gene: 9. The length of the CDR3 is 15 residues. Germline values: CDR1 MNHEY, CDR2 SVGAGI. DNA for the CDR3: TGTGCCAGCAGGGGTCCAGGCGGGGGGACCTACGAGCAGTACTTC. Translation gives CASRGPGGGTYEQYF.

This chain joins TRBV6-5 and TRBJ2-7; 8 nucleotides agree with TRBD2. CDR1 is MNHEY, CDR2 SVGAGI, per germline. The CDR3 is made up of 15 amino acids. Trimming cost V 2 bases and J 2 bases; bases outside gene matches: 5. The CDR3 region is CASSYGGTRPYEQYF. Written as DNA, the CDR3 is TGTGCCAGCAGTTACGGGGGGACTAGACCCTACGAGCAGTACTTC.

This chain uses TRBV6-5 with TRBJ2-2; weak D call: TRBD2 (5 bases). V dropped 0 bases and J dropped 10 bases, with 15 bases sitting between them. The CDR3 loop spans 15 amino acids. Germline V gene lookup returns CDR1 MNHEY and CDR2 SVGAGI. CDR3 amino acids: CASSYSRAGGPELFF. The CDR3 DNA follows: TGTGCCAGCAGTTACTCGAGGGCAGGCGGTCCGGAGCTGTTTTTT.

In nucleotides, the CDR3 is TGTGCCACCAGCAGATCGGGACAGTACACCGGGGAGCTGTTTTTT. Its translation is CATSRSGQYTGELFF. The chain joins TRBV15 to TRBJ2-2, with 7 bases lining up with TRBD1. The CDR3 has 15 residues. Germline values: CDR1 LNHNV, CDR2 YYDKDF (reference sequence). The V gene end was trimmed by 2 bases and the J gene end by 3 bases; junction bases not matched to a gene: 3.

The rearrangement uses TRBV30 and TRBJ1-5, with TRBD1 matching over 8 bases. The CDR3 sequence is 13 residues long. V shed 1 base and J 7 bases; nucleotides not matched to a gene: 3. The germline gives CDR1 GTSNPN, CDR2 SVGIG (reference sequence). CDR3 in amino acids: CAWSEGQVQPQHF. CDR3 coding DNA: TGTGCCTGGAGTGAGGGACAGGTCCAGCCCCAGCATTTT.

This clone has a handful of counts. The CDR3 is CASSIGGNTIYF. CDR3 bases: TGTGCCAGTAGTATCGGTGGAAACACCATATATTTT. The chain carries TRBV19 and TRBJ1-3; no definite D call. Germline CDR1 and CDR2: LNHDA and SQIVND (reference sequence). V was trimmed by 3 bases and J by 3 bases, leaving 3 bases between them. The CDR3 loop spans 12 amino acids.

The chain joins TRBV28 to TRBJ1-2; TRBD1 is a possible D gene (5 bases). V lost 2 bases and J 8 bases, leaving 9 bases between the germline ends. There are 12 residues in the CDR3. CDR1 MDHEN and CDR2 SYDVKM come from the germline V gene. CDR3 sequence reads: CASSLRGRGYTF. Here the CDR3 DNA reads TGTGCCAGCAGTTTAAGGGGAAGGGGCTACACCTTC.

This chain links TRBV6-6 with TRBJ2-7; 15 positions agree with TRBD2. Germline V gene data show CDR1 as MNHNY and CDR2 as SVGAGI (reference sequence). The CDR3 length is 15 residues. V trimming: 6 bases; J trimming: 6 bases; junction bases outside the gene matches: 6. CDR3 bases: TGTGCCAGCAGCTCCGGGACTAGCGGGGGGCTCGAGCAGTACTTC. This translates into CASSSGTSGGLEQYF.

This clone was seen a single time. CDR3 in DNA: TGTGCCAGCAGCGTCGGGACAGTCAACACAGATACGCAGTATTTT. Translated, it gives CASSVGTVNTDTQYF. This rearrangement joins TRBV9 to TRBJ2-3; 7 bases match TRBD1. The germline V gene has CDR1 SGDLS and CDR2 YYNGEE. V was pared by 2 bases and J by 2 bases, with 5 bases of the junction left unmatched. The CDR3 is 15 residues long.

The V and J genes are TRBV28 and TRBJ1-1; D call uncertain. The CDR3 totals 14 residues. Trimming took 5 bases from V and 6 from J, leaving 16 bases between them. CDR1 MDHEN and CDR2 SYDVKM come from the germline V gene. The CDR3 reads CASSKRLEMAEAFF. CDR3 bases: TGTGCCAGCAGTAAACGACTGGAAATGGCTGAAGCTTTCTTT.

This chain links TRBV5-1 with TRBJ2-3; the D gene is possibly TRBD1 (6 bases). Trimming removed 0 bases from V and 5 bases from J, with 10 bases in between. The CDR3 loop spans 14 amino acids. From germline, CDR1 is SGHRS and CDR2 YFSETQ. CDR3 sequence: CASSLVGRGDTQYF. Written as DNA, the CDR3 is TGCGCCAGCAGCTTGGTGGGCAGGGGAGATACGCAGTATTTT.

This clone was seen just once. The V gene is TRBV2, the J gene TRBJ1-6; D not certain. This CDR3 has 13 amino acids. Germline loops: CDR1 SNHLY, CDR2 FYNNEI. Between the trimmed V and J ends, which lost 3 bases and 11 bases, there was a span of 11 bases. The CDR3 protein is CASSETIGTPLHF. CDR3 coding DNA: TGTGCCAGCAGTGAGACCATCGGGACACCCCTCCACTTT.

The rearrangement links TRBV5-8 to TRBJ1-4, with D perhaps TRBD1 (6 bases). The CDR3 is 14 amino acids. In germline, CDR1 is SGHTS, CDR2 YDEGEE. V gave up 2 bases and J gave up 8 bases, with 13 bases separating them. As DNA, the CDR3 is TGTGCCAGCAGCTTCCGGGACACCAAAGAAAAACTGTTTTTT. This codes for CASSFRDTKEKLFF.

The chain is built from TRBV6-5 and TRBJ2-1; 13 nucleotides agree with TRBD2. CDR3 length equals 15 residues. The germline CDR1 and CDR2 sequences are MNHEY and SVGAGI. Trimming removed 1 base from V and 9 bases from J; junction bases left unmatched: 3. CDR3 nucleotide sequence: TGTGCCAGCAGTTACTTGACTAGCGGGGGGACTGAGCAGTTCTTC. Translating it yields CASSYLTSGGTEQFF.

This chain uses TRBV15 with TRBJ1-3; 7 bases agree with TRBD1. The ends lost 0 bases at V and 2 bases at J; junction bases unmatched: 1. Per germline, CDR1 LNHNV and CDR2 YYDKDF (reference sequence). The CDR3 has 15 residues. The CDR3 DNA reads as TGTGCCACCAGCAGAGATGGGACAGCTGGAAACACCATATATTTT. Translating it yields CATSRDGTAGNTIYF.

The chain employs TRBV7-9 and TRBJ2-5; 9 nucleotides line up with TRBD2. Trimming removed 5 bases from V and 0 bases from J; junction bases left unmatched: 10. The length of the CDR3 is 17 residues. Germline V gene lookup returns CDR1 SEHNR and CDR2 FQNEAQ (reference sequence). The CDR3 nucleotides read TGTGCCAGCAGCCTAGGAGTAGCGGGGGCATACCAAGAGACCCAGTACTTC. This sequence encodes CASSLGVAGAYQETQYF.

This chain joins TRBV6-6 and TRBJ2-7, with a weak D call TRBD2 (6 bases). The CDR3 extends over 16 amino acids. Trimming stripped 2 bases from V and 0 bases from J, with 14 bases between. Germline V gene lookup returns CDR1 MNHNY and CDR2 SVGAGI (reference sequence). The CDR3 sequence is CASSYDSGGGSYEQYF. DNA of the CDR3: TGTGCCAGCAGTTACGATTCCGGGGGAGGCTCCTACGAGCAGTACTTC.

The V call is TRBV19, the J call TRBJ2-2, with D possibly TRBD2 on 5 matching bases. V dropped 6 bases and J dropped 0 bases, with 17 bases sitting between them. There are 17 residues in the CDR3. CDR1 is LNHDA, CDR2 SQIVND, per germline (reference sequence). The CDR3 loop reads CASRTQRTLSNTGELFF. CDR3 DNA: TGTGCCAGTAGGACCCAACGGACTCTCTCGAACACCGGGGAGCTGTTTTTT.

This clone was detected once. The chain employs TRBV5-8 and TRBJ1-1, with a possible D match to TRBD1 (5 bases). CDR1 is SGHTS and CDR2 is YDEGEE in the germline V gene. V was cut by 0 bases and J by 0 bases, with 15 bases left in between. The length of the CDR3 is 17 residues. The CDR3 region has the DNA TGTGCCAGCAGCTTGGATCAGGGTTGGGGTATGAACACTGAAGCTTTCTTT. Translating it yields CASSLDQGWGMNTEAFF.

The chain uses TRBV2 and TRBJ2-1, with 9 bases aligning to TRBD1. The CDR3 is 12 residues long. V dropped 6 bases and J dropped 13; count of bases not matched to a gene: 7. Germline V CDR1 and CDR2: SNHLY, FYNNEI. The chain's CDR3 is CASSYRGREQFF. The CDR3 nucleotides are TGTGCCAGCAGCTACAGGGGGCGCGAACAGTTCTTC.

Only a few counts were recorded for this clone. This chain connects TRBV27 to TRBJ1-5; 7 bases fit TRBD1. CDR1 MNHEY and CDR2 SMNVEV come from the germline V gene (reference sequence). The V segment lost 4 bases and the J segment 6 bases; nucleotides outside the gene matches: 6. CDR3 length: 14 amino acids. The CDR3 protein is CASSSTGKVQPQHF. The CDR3 DNA sequence: TGTGCCAGCAGTTCGACAGGGAAGGTTCAGCCCCAGCATTTT.

This chain joins TRBV6-1 and TRBJ2-1, with D perhaps TRBD2 (6 bases). The CDR3 contains 13 residues. Germline V gene data show CDR1 as MNHNS and CDR2 as SASEGT. Trimming pared 8 bases from V and 0 bases from J, leaving 8 bases between. In DNA form, the CDR3 reads TGTGCCAGCGGGGGGTACTCCTACAATGAGCAGTTCTTC. Its translation: CASGGYSYNEQFF.

The chain couples TRBV6-1 to TRBJ1-6; the D gene is possibly TRBD1 (6 bases). CDR1 is MNHNS, CDR2 SASEGT, per germline. Trimming removed 6 bases from V and 9 bases from J, with 12 bases in between. The CDR3 has 13 residues. CDR3 loop: CASREQGSSPLHF. The CDR3 nucleotides are TGTGCCAGCAGAGAGCAGGGGTCTTCACCCCTCCACTTT.

This clone appeared a single time. This chain links TRBV29-1 with TRBJ2-3; perhaps TRBD2 as D (6 bases). The V gene lost 4 bases and the J gene lost 2 bases, with 16 bases spanning the gap. This CDR3 has 15 residues. Germline CDR1 and CDR2: SQVTM and ANQGSEA. This CDR3 is CSVVQWAGLTDTQYF. The CDR3 nucleotides are TGCAGCGTTGTCCAGTGGGCGGGGCTCACAGATACGCAGTATTTT.

V and J are TRBV27 and TRBJ1-5; the D gene is possibly TRBD1 (6 bases). The V gene's germline CDR1 is MNHEY and CDR2 SMNVEV (reference sequence). The CDR3 length is 15 residues. V was shortened by 5 bases and J by 6 bases, with 17 bases between the two germline ends. CDR3 sequence reads: CASSPPDRNGQPQHF. Written as DNA, the CDR3 is TGTGCCAGCAGTCCCCCTGACAGGAATGGTCAGCCCCAGCATTTT.

This clone was counted a few times. This chain joins TRBV5-6 and TRBJ1-5; D is uncertain. V gave up 0 bases and J gave up 7 bases, with 11 bases separating them. The CDR3 length is 14 residues. The germline V gene encodes CDR1 SGHDT and CDR2 YYEEEE. CDR3 DNA sequence: TGTGCCAGCAGCTTGGGAAGAGGGCAGCAGCCCCAGCATTTT. The encoded protein is CASSLGRGQQPQHF.

This clone was detected once. The chain has TRBV18 and TRBJ1-6; the D is unclear. The CDR3 runs to 14 residues. Germline lookup yields CDR1 KGHSH and CDR2 LQKENI. V lost 0 bases, J lost 6 bases, and 6 bases lay in between. The CDR3 spells CASSPPSSNSPLHF. CDR3 coding DNA: TGTGCCAGCTCACCACCTTCGAGTAATTCACCCCTCCACTTT.